This is a list of T cell receptor beta chains from one sample in a study of lymphopenia after photon versus proton radiotherapy. Sequencing was performed with immunoSEQ multiplex PCR; in TCRdb, only in-frame clones are kept and a portion is missing. Of around 160,000 clones listed, roughly nine tenths are singletons. This sample comprised peripheral blood, obtained from a patient treated with photon-based radiotherapy. Every receptor here comes from a man between 50 and 59 years old with gastric cancer. CDR3s include the opening cysteine and the closing phenylalanine or tryptophan. The order of the fields is V gene, clone size, J gene, D gene, CDR3 DNA, CDR3 protein. A D gene is named only where the DNA matches it firmly. A row's size may be missing; if present it is once, few, many or a size class.

TRBV28	-	TRBJ2-5	-	TGTGCCAGCAGTTCCCCCCTAGGAACGTACCAAGAGACCCAGTACTTC	CASSSPLGTYQETQYF
TRBV7-2	-	TRBJ1-2	-	TGTGCCAGCAGCTTAGGCAGGGACCTCTATGGCTACACCTTC	CASSLGRDLYGYTF
TRBV6-6	-	TRBJ2-7	TRBD1	TGTGCCAGCAGTTACTCGGACAGGGGGGGGTACGAGCAGTACTTC	CASSYSDRGGYEQYF
TRBV6-5	-	TRBJ2-7	-	TGTGCCAGCAGTTACTCCGGGGGCGCGTCCTACGAGCAGTACTTC	CASSYSGGASYEQYF
TRBV2	once	TRBJ2-5	-	TGTGCCAGCGGACCCCAAGAGACCCAGTACTTC	CASGPQETQYF
TRBV4-1	-	TRBJ2-4	TRBD1	TGCGCCAGCAGCCAAGGTCTGGGACAGGAATATAACATTCAGTACTTC	CASSQGLGQEYNIQYF
TRBV12-5	-	TRBJ2-1	-	TGTGCTAGTGGTCCACAGTTCTACAGCTCCTACAATGAGCAGTTCTTC	CASGPQFYSSYNEQFF
TRBV7-3	-	TRBJ2-5	-	TGTGCCAGCAGCTTAACGGGGATTACAGCCCAAGAGACCCAGTACTTC	CASSLTGITAQETQYF
TRBV28	-	TRBJ1-5	TRBD1	TGTGCCAGCAGTACGGCGGACAGGGCTGTAGTTGGTCAGCCCCAGCATTTT	CASSTADRAVVGQPQHF
TRBV5-1	many	TRBJ2-7	-	TGCGCCAGCAGCTACTCCTACGAGCAGTACTTC	CASSYSYEQYF
TRBV5-6	-	TRBJ1-2	-	TGTGCCAGCAGCTTGCTAATTGATGGGGGGCGTTTCGGTTATGGCTACACCTTC	CASSLLIDGGRFGYGYTF
TRBV2	-	TRBJ2-7	-	TGTGCCAGGGGGGAGGTTGGGGAGCAGTACTTC	CARGEVGEQYF
TRBV4-1	-	TRBJ2-4	-	TGCGCCAGCAGCCAAGAGCTAGCCATAGCCAAAAACATTCAGTACTTC	CASSQELAIAKNIQYF